These 11 T cell receptor beta chains originate from one sample sequenced in a study of resident and recirculating memory T cells in vitiligo. Here immunoSEQ multiplex PCR was the method, and the copy in TCRdb shows in-frame clones only, minus some. Among 65,000 to 80,000 clones, roughly nine tenths were seen once, and the ten largest hold more than 4.5%. Sequenced sample: blood. These receptors came from a male donor with vitiligo.

The chain couples TRBV4-3 to TRBJ2-7; no clear D. V lost 3 bases and J 4 bases, leaving 16 bases between the germline ends. This CDR3 is built from 15 residues. Per the germline V gene, CDR1 is LGHNA and CDR2 is YSLEER. In nucleotides, the CDR3 is TGCGCCAGCAGCCAGGGCATTGGCATGTCGTACGAGCAGTACTTC. Amino acids: CASSQGIGMSYEQYF.

In DNA, the CDR3 is TGTGCCAGCAGCTTAGATCCGGGTACAATCACTGAAGCTTTCTTT. This translates into CASSLDPGTITEAFF. The chain employs TRBV13 and TRBJ1-1; D call uncertain. Germline assignment: CDR1 PRHDT and CDR2 FYEKMQ (reference sequence). Between the trimmed V and J ends, which lost 1 base and 4 bases, there was a span of 13 bases. The CDR3 runs to 15 residues.

V usage is TRBV9 and J usage is TRBJ2-7, with 8 nucleotides matching TRBD2. Germline V lookup: CDR1 SGDLS, CDR2 YYNGEE. The V segment lost 0 bases and the J segment 0 bases; nucleotides outside the gene matches: 2. The CDR3 is 15 residues long. The DNA for the CDR3 is TGTGCCAGCAGCGTAGAGAGCGGGAGCTCCTACGAGCAGTACTTC. Translated, it gives CASSVESGSSYEQYF. The whole variable domain, remainder taken from reference TRBV9 and TRBJ2-7, is DSGVTQTPKHLITATGQRVTLRCSPRSGDLSVYWYQQSLDQGLQFLIQYYNGEERAKGNILERFSAQQFPDLHSELNLSSLELGDSALYFCASSVESGSSYEQYFGPGTRLTVT.

The rearrangement joins TRBV9 to TRBJ2-2; 9 bases agree with TRBD2. The CDR3 contains 17 residues. CDR1 and CDR2 (germline): SGDLS, YYNGEE. Trimming removed 0 bases from V and 5 bases from J; junction bases left unmatched: 8. The CDR3 region is CASSVAGAGGGTGELFF. The CDR3 bases are TGTGCCAGCAGCGTAGCCGGAGCGGGAGGAGGAACCGGGGAGCTGTTTTTT.

This clone was counted a few times. The gene calls are TRBV28 and TRBJ2-6; TRBD2 is a possible D gene (5 bases). The CDR3 spans 17 residues. Germline CDR1 is MDHEN and CDR2 is SYDVKM. Between the trimmed V and J ends, which lost 5 bases and 2 bases, there was a span of 16 bases. Here the CDR3 reads CASSLETSAAGANVLTF. As DNA, the CDR3 is TGTGCCAGCAGTCTCGAGACTTCAGCGGCTGGGGCCAACGTCCTGACTTTC.

The rearrangement joins TRBV7-2 to TRBJ2-6; 11 nucleotides align to TRBD2. The CDR3 is 18 residues long. J gave up 0 bases and V 5 bases, and 6 bases lay outside the gene matches. Germline V gene data show CDR1 as SGHTA and CDR2 as FQGNSA. CDR3 residues: CASSDGLAGFSGANVLTF. The DNA for the CDR3 is TGTGCCAGCAGCGACGGACTAGCGGGTTTCTCTGGGGCCAACGTCCTGACTTTC.

This clone has just a few counts. V is TRBV19 and J is TRBJ2-1, with 13 bases that match TRBD2. Germline assignment: CDR1 LNHDA and CDR2 SQIVND (reference sequence). The CDR3 is 15 amino acids. Trimming removed 6 bases from V and 10 bases from J; junction bases left unmatched: 9. CDR3 sequence reads: CASSSSPGLAGEQFF. DNA of the CDR3: TGTGCCAGTAGCAGCAGTCCGGGACTAGCGGGGGAGCAGTTCTTC.

The rearrangement joins TRBV18 to TRBJ1-1; the match to TRBD1 covers 9 bases. The CDR3 sequence is 15 residues long. Germline lookup yields CDR1 KGHSH and CDR2 LQKENI. J lost 5 bases, V lost 11 bases, and 15 bases had no gene match. The CDR3 protein is CASLDRGTGETEAFF. CDR3 sequence (DNA): TGTGCCTCACTGGACAGGGGAACTGGGGAGACTGAAGCTTTCTTT.

The V gene is TRBV7-2, the J gene TRBJ2-5; the D is unclear. V was cut by 5 bases and J by 2 bases, with 12 bases left in between. Germline CDR1 is SGHTA and CDR2 is FQGNSA. The CDR3 loop spans 14 amino acids. The CDR3 DNA reads TGTGCCAGCAGCCCATCTAGGAGTCAAGAGACCCAGTACTTC. It translates to CASSPSRSQETQYF.

The chain combines TRBV4-1 with TRBJ1-2, with 9 positions matching TRBD1. V shed 4 bases and J 7 bases; nucleotides not matched to a gene: 10. There are 15 residues in the CDR3. CDR1 and CDR2 from the germline V gene are MGHRA and YSYEKL. The CDR3 nucleotides are TGCGCCAGCAGCCGATTTCCCCTGGACAGGGGTGGCTACACCTTC. It translates to CASSRFPLDRGGYTF.

The J gene is TRBJ2-3, the V gene TRBV4-3; 10 bases agree with TRBD1. CDR3 length: 18 amino acids. J lost 2 bases, V lost 2 bases, and 10 bases had no gene match. Per the germline V gene, CDR1 is LGHNA and CDR2 is YSLEER. CDR3: CASSQLPATGGFTDTQYF. The CDR3 DNA sequence: TGCGCCAGCAGCCAACTCCCGGCGACAGGGGGCTTCACAGATACGCAGTATTTT.